What follows are 18 T cell receptor beta chains derived from one specimen sequenced in a study of early T cells in non-severe SARS-CoV-2 infection. TCRdb independently ran MiXCR on the 5' RACE reads; one entry per CDR3 protein. The sample yields some 40,000 distinct CDR3 sequences, about 8% seen once. Material: whole blood, obtained at baseline. These receptors were collected from an adult who was a healthcare worker with PCR-confirmed SARS-CoV-2 infection or an uninfected control (not recorded which).

This clonotype was detected only a few times. The CDR3 bases are TGTGCCAGCAGTAACGGGGATAATTCACCCCTCCACTTT. It specifies CASSNGDNSPLHF. V gene TRBV6-6 combines with J gene TRBJ1-6; D unresolved. V was cut by 5 bases and J by 5 bases, with 7 bases left in between. The CDR3 covers 13 residues. The germline V gene encodes CDR1 MNHNY and CDR2 SVGAGI (reference sequence).

V usage is TRBV7-2 and J usage is TRBJ2-3; D not resolved. This CDR3 has 12 residues. The V end was cut by 4 bases, the J end by 14 bases, with 16 bases between. CDR1 is SGHTA and CDR2 is FQGNSA in the germline V gene. CDR3 sequence: CASSSYQYPPYF. The CDR3 nucleotides are TGTGCCAGCAGCTCATATCAGTACCCGCCGTATTTT.

This clonotype was detected a few times. The J gene is TRBJ1-1, the V gene TRBV28; D not resolved. The CDR3 runs to 15 residues. The V gene's germline CDR1 is MDHEN and CDR2 SYDVKM. Trimming took 3 bases from V and 1 from J, leaving 12 bases between them. CDR3 amino acids: CASSFGGRRNTEAFF. CDR3 sequence (DNA): TGTGCCAGCAGTTTCGGAGGCAGGCGGAACACTGAAGCTTTCTTT.

This clonotype has just a few counts. This rearrangement joins TRBV29-1 to TRBJ1-1; no reliable D call. CDR1 SQVTM and CDR2 ANQGSEA come from the germline V gene. The CDR3 has 11 amino acids. Trimming left V 3 bases short and J 0 bases short, with 2 bases between. CDR3 sequence: CSVELNTEAFF. The DNA for the CDR3 is TGCAGCGTTGAGCTGAACACTGAAGCTTTCTTT.

This clonotype was detected many times. This chain joins TRBV6-5 and TRBJ2-2; TRBD2 matches at 8 bases. CDR1 and CDR2 from the germline V gene are MNHEY and SVGAGI. V lost 2 bases, J lost 5 bases, and 4 bases stayed unmatched. This CDR3 contains 15 residues. The CDR3, as DNA: TGTGCCAGCAGTTACACGGGGGGGCATACCGGGGAGCTGTTTTTT. Protein product: CASSYTGGHTGELFF.

This clonotype was recorded at least ten times. V is TRBV7-6 and J is TRBJ2-5; 9 positions agree with TRBD2. There are 19 residues in the CDR3. From germline, CDR1 is SGHVS and CDR2 FNYEAQ. V lost 2 bases to trimming and J lost 0 bases; unmatched junction nucleotides: 13. This CDR3 is CASSLLPSGVAGDQETQYF. CDR3 bases: TGTGCCAGCAGCTTACTACCCTCGGGGGTAGCGGGGGACCAAGAGACCCAGTACTTC.

This clonotype was seen ten or more times. The chain is built from TRBV7-3 and TRBJ1-1, with 7 bases lining up with TRBD1. The junction had 7 bases not matched to a gene; V was cut back by 5 bases and J by 7 bases. Germline CDR1 and CDR2: SGHTA and FQGTGA. The CDR3 spans 13 residues. CDR3 amino acids: CASSPQGFDEAFF. The CDR3 region has the DNA TGTGCCAGCAGCCCACAGGGGTTCGATGAAGCTTTCTTT. Based on the CDR3 plus reference TRBV7-3 and TRBJ1-1, the full variable domain is GAGVSQTPSNKVTEKGKYVELRCDPISGHTALYWYRQSLGQGPEFLIYFQGTGAADDSGLPNDRFFAVRPEGSVSTLKIQRTERGDSAVYLCASSPQGFDEAFFGQGTRLTVV.

Only a few counts were recorded for this clonotype. The V call is TRBV29-1, the J call TRBJ2-7; a weak D match, TRBD1 (7 bases). Trimming removed 7 bases from V and 6 bases from J, with 16 bases in between. Germline CDR1 is SQVTM and CDR2 is ANQGSEA. The CDR3 is made up of 12 amino acids. CDR3 loop: CSATGDGGEQYF. Here the CDR3 DNA reads TGCAGCGCTACAGGGGACGGGGGCGAGCAGTACTTC.

This clonotype occurred a few times. This chain links TRBV7-2 with TRBJ1-6; D gene ambiguous. Trimming removed 1 base from V and 0 bases from J, with 4 bases in between. Germline V gene data show CDR1 as SGHTA and CDR2 as FQGNSA. The CDR3 sequence is 15 residues long. The CDR3 reads CASSLESSYNSPLHF. The CDR3 nucleotides are TGTGCCAGCAGCTTAGAGAGCTCCTATAATTCACCCCTCCACTTT.

A few counts support this clonotype. The chain is built from TRBV28 and TRBJ2-1, with 12 bases fitting TRBD2. Germline values: CDR1 MDHEN, CDR2 SYDVKM. V shed 5 bases and J 8 bases; nucleotides not matched to a gene: 13. CDR3 size: 17 residues. The DNA for the CDR3 is TGTGCCAGCAGTACCCGACTAGCGGGGGCATTATTAGATGAGCAGTTCTTC. Its protein is CASSTRLAGALLDEQFF.

This CDR3 reads CASSSDQNPYEQYF. The CDR3 nucleotides are TGTGCCAGCAGCTCAGACCAGAACCCCTACGAGCAGTACTTC. The rearrangement joins TRBV5-4 to TRBJ2-7; D gene uncertain. V was shortened by 3 bases and J by 2 bases, with 12 bases between the two germline ends. The germline CDR1 and CDR2 sequences are SGHNT and YYREEE (reference sequence). The CDR3 is 14 amino acids.

This clonotype occurred a few times. The rearrangement links TRBV19 to TRBJ2-1, with a weak D call TRBD1 (6 bases). CDR3 length: 15 amino acids. The germline gives CDR1 LNHDA, CDR2 SQIVND (reference sequence). V lost 5 bases and J lost 6, with 17 bases in between. CDR3 residues: CASSVTGILANEQFF. The CDR3 bases are TGTGCCAGTAGTGTAACAGGGATATTGGCCAATGAGCAGTTCTTC.

This clonotype appeared many times. The chain couples TRBV20-1 to TRBJ1-1; D uncertain. The CDR3 covers 13 residues. The germline V gene encodes CDR1 DFQATT and CDR2 SNEGSKA (reference sequence). V was cut by 1 base and J by 5 bases, with 11 bases left in between. The CDR3 is CSARGTLGTEAFF. The CDR3, as DNA: TGCAGTGCTAGAGGTACCCTGGGGACTGAAGCTTTCTTT.

This clonotype was counted at least ten times. This chain connects TRBV29-1 to TRBJ2-3; 7 bases are a match to TRBD2. The CDR3 totals 12 residues. Germline V lookup: CDR1 SQVTM, CDR2 ANQGSEA. V shed 4 bases and J 7 bases; nucleotides not matched to a gene: 5. The CDR3, as DNA: TGCAGCGTTGCGGCGGGGGAGTATACGCAGTATTTT. It specifies CSVAAGEYTQYF.

This clonotype was observed many times. The V and J genes are TRBV12-3 or TRBV12-4 and TRBJ1-1, with D tentatively TRBD1 (5 bases). The CDR3 loop spans 13 amino acids. Trimming pared 7 bases from V and 7 bases from J, leaving 16 bases between. CDR3 DNA: TGTGCCAGCACCCCCCGGGGCCCAAATGAAGCTTTCTTT. Its protein product is CASTPRGPNEAFF.

By share, this clonotype counts as medium-sized. The gene calls are TRBV15 and TRBJ2-7; D is perhaps TRBD1 or TRBD2 (6 bases each). This CDR3 is built from 15 residues. Germline V CDR1 and CDR2: LNHNV, YYDKDF (reference sequence). The V and J ends lost 3 bases and 0 bases respectively, with 12 bases between them. The CDR3 nucleotides are TGTGCCACCAGCAGCGGGGGCATCCGCTCCTACGAGCAGTACTTC. Its protein is CATSSGGIRSYEQYF.

The chain uses TRBV10-2 and TRBJ1-6, with a weak D call TRBD1 (6 bases). The CDR3 is 15 amino acids. CDR1 and CDR2 (germline): WSHSY, SAAADI. V was trimmed by 3 bases and J by 6 bases, leaving 12 bases between them. The CDR3 is CASSERGGSNSPLHF. DNA for the CDR3: TGCGCCAGCAGTGAAAGGGGGGGCAGTAATTCACCCCTCCACTTT.

This clonotype has only a few counts. The chain uses TRBV2 and TRBJ1-6; 10 bases map to TRBD1. The CDR3 consists of 14 residues. The ends lost 6 bases at V and 10 bases at J; junction bases unmatched: 6. From germline, CDR1 is SNHLY and CDR2 FYNNEI. The CDR3 sequence: CASSETGGFSPLHF. The DNA for the CDR3 is TGTGCCAGCAGCGAGACAGGGGGCTTCTCACCCCTCCACTTT.